This TCR beta chain was captured by sequencing in a study of blood T cell repertoires in COVID-19. Sequencing was performed with immunoSEQ multiplex PCR; in TCRdb, only in-frame clones are kept and a portion is missing. This table has roughly 380,000 clones, over 85% appearing once. CDR3 length: 15 residues. Trimming at V came to 5 bases and at J to 3 bases, leaving 7 bases not matched to a gene. Germline lookup yields CDR1 SGHAT and CDR2 FQNNGV. Sequencing was done on a sample of peripheral blood. The sequence was obtained from a woman aged 55-70 years with COVID-19, enrolled during active disease. The chain links TRBV11-2 to TRBJ1-3, with 7 bases matching TRBD1. The CDR3 region is CASSTQGIGGNTIYF. In DNA, the CDR3 is TGTGCCAGCAGCACACAGGGGATTGGTGGAAACACCATATATTTT.